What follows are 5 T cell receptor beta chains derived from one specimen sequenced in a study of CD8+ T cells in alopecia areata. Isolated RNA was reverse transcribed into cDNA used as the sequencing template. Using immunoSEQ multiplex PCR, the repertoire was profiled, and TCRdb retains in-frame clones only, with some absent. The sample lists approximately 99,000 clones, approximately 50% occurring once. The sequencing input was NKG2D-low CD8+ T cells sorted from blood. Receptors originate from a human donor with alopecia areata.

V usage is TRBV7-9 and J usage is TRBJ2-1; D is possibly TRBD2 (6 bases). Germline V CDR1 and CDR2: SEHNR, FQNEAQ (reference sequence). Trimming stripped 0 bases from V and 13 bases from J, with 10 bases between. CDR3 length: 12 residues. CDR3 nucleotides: TGTGCCAGCAGCTTAGCAGGGCGGGACCAGTTCTTC. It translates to CASSLAGRDQFF.

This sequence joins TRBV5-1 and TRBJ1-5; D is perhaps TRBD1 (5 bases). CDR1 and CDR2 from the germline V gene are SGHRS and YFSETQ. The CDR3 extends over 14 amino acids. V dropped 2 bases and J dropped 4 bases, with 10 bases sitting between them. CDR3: CASSFRGENQPQHF. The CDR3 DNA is TGCGCCAGCAGCTTTCGAGGGGAGAATCAGCCCCAGCATTTT.

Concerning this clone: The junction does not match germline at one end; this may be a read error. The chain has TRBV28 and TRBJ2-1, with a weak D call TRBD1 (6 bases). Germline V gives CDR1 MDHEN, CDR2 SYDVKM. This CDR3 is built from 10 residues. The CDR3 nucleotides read TGTGCCAGCAGTCAGGGGATGACGGTCTTC. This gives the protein CASSQGMTVF.

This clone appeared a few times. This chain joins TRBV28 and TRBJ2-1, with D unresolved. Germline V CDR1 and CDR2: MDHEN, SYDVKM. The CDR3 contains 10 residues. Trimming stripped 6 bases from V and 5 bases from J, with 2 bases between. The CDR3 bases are TGTGCCAGCAGGGACAATGAGCAGTTCTTC. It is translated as CASRDNEQFF.

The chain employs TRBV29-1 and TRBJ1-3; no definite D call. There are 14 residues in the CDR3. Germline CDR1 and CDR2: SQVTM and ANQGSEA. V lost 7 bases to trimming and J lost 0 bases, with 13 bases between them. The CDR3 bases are TGCAGCGCAACCCGGGCGAGCTCTGGAAACACCATATATTTT. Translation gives CSATRASSGNTIYF.